This T cell receptor beta chain was captured in a study of blood T cells in healthy people across ages. Combining a sample-barcoded 5' primer with a J-beta primer mix, a second PCR ran for roughly 7 to 11 cycles. TCRdb reprocessed the 5' RACE reads with MiXCR, giving one entry per CDR3 protein. The sample carries more than 700,000 distinct CDR3 sequences, about 48% recorded once. The CDR3 has 11 residues. CDR1 and CDR2 from the germline V gene are MNHNS and SASEGT. V shed 6 bases and J shed 10 bases, with 12 bases lying between them. Sequencing used blood. The TCR was taken from a man at least 80 years old in good health. V and J are TRBV6-1 and TRBJ1-2; the D is unclear. The CDR3 DNA reads as TGTGCCAGCAGGACCGCCATTGCCTACACCTTC. Its protein product is CASRTAIAYTF.